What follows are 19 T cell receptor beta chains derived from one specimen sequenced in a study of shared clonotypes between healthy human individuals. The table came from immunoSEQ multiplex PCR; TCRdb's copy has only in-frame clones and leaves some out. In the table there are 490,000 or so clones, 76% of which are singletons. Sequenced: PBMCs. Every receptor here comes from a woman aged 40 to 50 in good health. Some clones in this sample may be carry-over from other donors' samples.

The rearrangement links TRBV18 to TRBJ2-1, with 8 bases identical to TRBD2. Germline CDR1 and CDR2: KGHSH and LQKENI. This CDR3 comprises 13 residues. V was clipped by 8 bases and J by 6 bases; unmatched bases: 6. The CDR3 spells CASTRGRSNEQFF. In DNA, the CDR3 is TGTGCCAGCACACGCGGGAGGTCCAATGAGCAGTTCTTC.

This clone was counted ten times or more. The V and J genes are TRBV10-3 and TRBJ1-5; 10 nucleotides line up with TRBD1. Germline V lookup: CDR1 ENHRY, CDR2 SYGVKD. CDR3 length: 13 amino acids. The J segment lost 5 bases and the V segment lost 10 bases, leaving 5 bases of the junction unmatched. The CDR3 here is CATGTGADQPQHF. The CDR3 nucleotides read TGTGCCACTGGGACAGGGGCGGATCAGCCCCAGCATTTT.

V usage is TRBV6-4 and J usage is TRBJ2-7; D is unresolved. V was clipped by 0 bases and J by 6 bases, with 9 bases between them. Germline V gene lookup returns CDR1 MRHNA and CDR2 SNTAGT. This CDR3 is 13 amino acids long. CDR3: CASSDSPQSEQYF. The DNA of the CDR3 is TGTGCCAGCAGTGACTCCCCCCAGTCCGAGCAGTACTTC.

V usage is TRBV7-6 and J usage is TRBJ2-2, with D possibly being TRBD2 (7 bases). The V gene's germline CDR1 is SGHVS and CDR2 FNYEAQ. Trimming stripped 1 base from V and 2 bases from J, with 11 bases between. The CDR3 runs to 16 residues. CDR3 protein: CASSLVAGANTGELFF. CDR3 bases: TGTGCCAGCAGCTTAGTCGCGGGGGCAAACACCGGGGAGCTGTTTTTT.

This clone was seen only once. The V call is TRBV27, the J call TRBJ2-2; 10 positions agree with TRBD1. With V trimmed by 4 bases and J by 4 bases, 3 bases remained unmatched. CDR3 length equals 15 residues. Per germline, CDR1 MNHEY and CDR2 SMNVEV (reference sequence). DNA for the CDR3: TGTGCCAGCAGTTGGGGACAGGGGATCACCGGGGAGCTGTTTTTT. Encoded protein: CASSWGQGITGELFF.

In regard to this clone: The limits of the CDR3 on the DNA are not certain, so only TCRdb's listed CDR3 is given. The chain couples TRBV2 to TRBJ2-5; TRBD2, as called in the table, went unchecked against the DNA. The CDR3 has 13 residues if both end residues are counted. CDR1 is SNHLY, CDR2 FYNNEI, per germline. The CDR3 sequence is CASSEYILETQYF.

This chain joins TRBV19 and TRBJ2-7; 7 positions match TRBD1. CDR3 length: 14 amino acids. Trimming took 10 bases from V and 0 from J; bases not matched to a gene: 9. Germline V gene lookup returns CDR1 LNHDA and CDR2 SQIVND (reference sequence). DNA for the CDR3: TGTGCCACCGCGCGGACAGGAAGCTCCTACGAGCAGTACTTC. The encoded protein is CATARTGSSYEQYF.

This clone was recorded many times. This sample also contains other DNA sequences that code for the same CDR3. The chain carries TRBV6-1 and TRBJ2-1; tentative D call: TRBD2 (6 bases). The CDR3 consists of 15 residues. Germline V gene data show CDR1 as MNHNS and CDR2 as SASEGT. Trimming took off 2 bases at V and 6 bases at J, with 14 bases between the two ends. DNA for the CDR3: TGTGCCAGCAGTGAACGACTAGAAATGCCCAATGAGCAGTTCTTC. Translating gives CASSERLEMPNEQFF.

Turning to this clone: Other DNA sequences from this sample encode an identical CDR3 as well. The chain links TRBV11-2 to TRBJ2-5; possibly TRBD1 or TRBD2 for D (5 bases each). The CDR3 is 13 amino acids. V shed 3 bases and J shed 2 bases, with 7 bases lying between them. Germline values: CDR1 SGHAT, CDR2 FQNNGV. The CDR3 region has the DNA TGTGCCAGCAGCTTTGGGGGACAAGAGACCCAGTACTTC. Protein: CASSFGGQETQYF.

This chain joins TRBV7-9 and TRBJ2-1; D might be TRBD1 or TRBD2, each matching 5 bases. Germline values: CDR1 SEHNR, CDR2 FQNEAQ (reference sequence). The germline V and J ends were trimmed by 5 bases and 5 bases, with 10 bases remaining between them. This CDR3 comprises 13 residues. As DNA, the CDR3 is TGTGCCAGCAGCCAGGGACCCCACAATGAGCAGTTCTTC. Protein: CASSQGPHNEQFF.

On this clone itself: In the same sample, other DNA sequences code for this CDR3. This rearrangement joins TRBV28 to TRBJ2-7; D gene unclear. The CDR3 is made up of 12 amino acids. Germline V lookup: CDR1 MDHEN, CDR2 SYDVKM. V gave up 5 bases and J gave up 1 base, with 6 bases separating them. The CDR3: CASSLSSYEQYF. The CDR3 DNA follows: TGTGCCAGCAGTCTCTCTTCCTACGAGCAGTACTTC.

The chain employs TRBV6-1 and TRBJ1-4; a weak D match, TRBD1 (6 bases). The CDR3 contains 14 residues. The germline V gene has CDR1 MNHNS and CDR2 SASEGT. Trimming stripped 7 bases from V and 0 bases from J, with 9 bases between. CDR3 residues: CASKGGATNEKLFF. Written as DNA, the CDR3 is TGTGCCAGCAAGGGGGGAGCAACTAATGAAAAACTGTTTTTT.

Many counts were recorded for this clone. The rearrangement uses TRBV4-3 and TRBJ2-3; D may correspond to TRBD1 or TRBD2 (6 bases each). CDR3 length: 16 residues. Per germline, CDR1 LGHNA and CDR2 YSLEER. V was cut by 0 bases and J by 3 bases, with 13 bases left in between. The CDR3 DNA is TGCGCCAGCAGCCAAGATGGGGGGCTGAGGACAGATACGCAGTATTTT. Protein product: CASSQDGGLRTDTQYF.

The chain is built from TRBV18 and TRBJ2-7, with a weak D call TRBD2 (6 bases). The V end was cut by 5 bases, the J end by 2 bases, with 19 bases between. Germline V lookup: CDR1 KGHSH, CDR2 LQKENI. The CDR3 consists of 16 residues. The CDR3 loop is CASSSRLDGKPYEQYF. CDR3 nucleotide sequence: TGTGCCAGCTCATCCAGACTAGACGGCAAACCCTACGAGCAGTACTTC.

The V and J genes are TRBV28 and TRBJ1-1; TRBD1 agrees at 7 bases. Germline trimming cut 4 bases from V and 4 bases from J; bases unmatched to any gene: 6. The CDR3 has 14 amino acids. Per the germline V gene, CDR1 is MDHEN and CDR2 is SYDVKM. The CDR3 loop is CASSWGDRATEAFF. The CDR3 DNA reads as TGTGCCAGCAGTTGGGGTGACAGGGCCACTGAAGCTTTCTTT.

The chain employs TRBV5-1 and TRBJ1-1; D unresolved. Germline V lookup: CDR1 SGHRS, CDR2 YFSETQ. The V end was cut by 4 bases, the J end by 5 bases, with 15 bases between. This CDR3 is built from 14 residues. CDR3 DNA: TGCGCCAGCAGCCTTTCGGGCGGAGGGACTGAAGCTTTCTTT. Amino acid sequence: CASSLSGGGTEAFF.

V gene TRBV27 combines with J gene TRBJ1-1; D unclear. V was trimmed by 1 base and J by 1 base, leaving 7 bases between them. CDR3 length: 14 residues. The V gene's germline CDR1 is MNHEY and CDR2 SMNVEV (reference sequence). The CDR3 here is CASSLFRENTEAFF. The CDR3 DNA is TGTGCCAGCAGTTTATTTAGGGAGAACACTGAAGCTTTCTTT.

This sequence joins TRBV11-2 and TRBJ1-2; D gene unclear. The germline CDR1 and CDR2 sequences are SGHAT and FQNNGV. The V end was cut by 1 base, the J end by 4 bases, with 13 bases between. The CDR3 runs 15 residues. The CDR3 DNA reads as TGTGCCAGCAGCTTAGCGGGTGCAGTGGCCTATGGCTACACCTTC. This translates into CASSLAGAVAYGYTF.

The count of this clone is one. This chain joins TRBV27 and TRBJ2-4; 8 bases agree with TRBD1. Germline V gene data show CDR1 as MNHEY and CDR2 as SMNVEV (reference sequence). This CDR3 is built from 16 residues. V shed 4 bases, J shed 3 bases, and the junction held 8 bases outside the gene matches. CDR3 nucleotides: TGTGCCAGCAGTTCCTGGACAGGGTGGGGCAAAAACATTCAGTACTTC. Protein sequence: CASSSWTGWGKNIQYF.